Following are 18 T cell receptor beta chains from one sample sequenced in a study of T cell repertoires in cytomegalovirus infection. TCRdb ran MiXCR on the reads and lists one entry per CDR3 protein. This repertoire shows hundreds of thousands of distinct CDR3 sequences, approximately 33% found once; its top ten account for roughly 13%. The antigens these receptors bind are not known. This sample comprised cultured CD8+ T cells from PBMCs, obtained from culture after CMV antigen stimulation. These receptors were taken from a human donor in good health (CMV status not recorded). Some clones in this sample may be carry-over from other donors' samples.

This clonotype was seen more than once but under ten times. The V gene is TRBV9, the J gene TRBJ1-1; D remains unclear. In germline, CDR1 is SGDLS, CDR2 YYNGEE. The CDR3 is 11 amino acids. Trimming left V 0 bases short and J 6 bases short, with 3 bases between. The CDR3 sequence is CASSVVSEAFF. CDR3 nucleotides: TGTGCCAGCAGCGTAGTATCTGAAGCTTTCTTT. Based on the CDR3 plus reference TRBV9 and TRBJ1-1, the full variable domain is DSGVTQTPKHLITATGQRVTLRCSPRSGDLSVYWYQQSLDQGLQFLIQYYNGEERAKGNILERFSAQQFPDLHSELNLSSLELGDSALYFCASSVVSEAFFGQGTRLTVV.

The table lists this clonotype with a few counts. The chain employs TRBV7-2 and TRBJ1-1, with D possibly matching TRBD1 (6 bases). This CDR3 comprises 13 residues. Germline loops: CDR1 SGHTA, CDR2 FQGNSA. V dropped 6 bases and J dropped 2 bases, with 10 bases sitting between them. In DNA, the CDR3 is TGTGCCAGCAGTGGGACACCCAACACTGAAGCTTTCTTT. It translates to CASSGTPNTEAFF.

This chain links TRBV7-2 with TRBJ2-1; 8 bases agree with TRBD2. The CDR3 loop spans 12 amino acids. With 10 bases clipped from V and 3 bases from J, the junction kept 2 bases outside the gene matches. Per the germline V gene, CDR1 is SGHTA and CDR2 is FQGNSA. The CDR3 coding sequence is TGTGCCACCGGGAGGGTCTACAATGAGCAGTTCTTC. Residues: CATGRVYNEQFF.

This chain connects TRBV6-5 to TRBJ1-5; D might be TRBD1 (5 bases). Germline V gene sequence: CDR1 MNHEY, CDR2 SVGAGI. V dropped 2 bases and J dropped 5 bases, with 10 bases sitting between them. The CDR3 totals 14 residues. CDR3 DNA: TGTGCCAGCAGTTACGGGGCAGCCGATCAGCCCCAGCATTTT. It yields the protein CASSYGAADQPQHF.

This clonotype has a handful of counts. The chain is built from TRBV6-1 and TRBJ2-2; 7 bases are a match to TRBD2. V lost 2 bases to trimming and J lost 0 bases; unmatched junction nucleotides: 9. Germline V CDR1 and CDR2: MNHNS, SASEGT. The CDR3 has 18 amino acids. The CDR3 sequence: CASSEREGLGSNTGELFF. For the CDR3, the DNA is TGTGCCAGCAGTGAAAGGGAGGGGCTGGGTTCGAACACCGGGGAGCTGTTTTTT.

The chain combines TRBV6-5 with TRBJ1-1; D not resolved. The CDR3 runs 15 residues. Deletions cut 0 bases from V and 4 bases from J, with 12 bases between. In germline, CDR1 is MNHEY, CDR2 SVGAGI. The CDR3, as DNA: TGTGCCAGCAGTTACTCGATCGGGAGGGTCACTGAAGCTTTCTTT. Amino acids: CASSYSIGRVTEAFF.

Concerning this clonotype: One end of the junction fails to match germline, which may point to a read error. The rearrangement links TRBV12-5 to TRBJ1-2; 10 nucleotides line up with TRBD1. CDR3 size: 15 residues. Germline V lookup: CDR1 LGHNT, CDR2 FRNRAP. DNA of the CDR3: TGTCCTAGCTATTCCGGGACAGGGGATAACTATGGCTACACCTTC. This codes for CPSYSGTGDNYGYTF.

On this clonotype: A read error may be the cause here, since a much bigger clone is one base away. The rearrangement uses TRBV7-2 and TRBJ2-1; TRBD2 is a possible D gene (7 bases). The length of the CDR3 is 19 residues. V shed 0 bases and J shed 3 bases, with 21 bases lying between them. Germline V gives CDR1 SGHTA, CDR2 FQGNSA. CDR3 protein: CASSLASSWGGSDYNEQFF. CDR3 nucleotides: TGTGCCAGCAGCTTAGCCTCTTCGTGGGGGGGCTCCGACTACAATGAGCAGTTCTTC.

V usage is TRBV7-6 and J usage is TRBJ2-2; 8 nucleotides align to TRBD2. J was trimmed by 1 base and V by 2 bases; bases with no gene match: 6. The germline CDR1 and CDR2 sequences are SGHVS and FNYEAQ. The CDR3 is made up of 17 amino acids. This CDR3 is CASSLPRGGENTGELFF. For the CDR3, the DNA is TGTGCCAGCAGCTTACCTCGGGGGGGGGAGAACACCGGGGAGCTGTTTTTT.

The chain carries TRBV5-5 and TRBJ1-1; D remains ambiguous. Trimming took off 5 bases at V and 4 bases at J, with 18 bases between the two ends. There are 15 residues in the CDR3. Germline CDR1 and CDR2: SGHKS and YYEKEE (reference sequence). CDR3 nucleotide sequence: TGTGCCAGCAGAAACCCCGGGAGCAGGTTCACTGAAGCTTTCTTT. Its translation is CASRNPGSRFTEAFF.

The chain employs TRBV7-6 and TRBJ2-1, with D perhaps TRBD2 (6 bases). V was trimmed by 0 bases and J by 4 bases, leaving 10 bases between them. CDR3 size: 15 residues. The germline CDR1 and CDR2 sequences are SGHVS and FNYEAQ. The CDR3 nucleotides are TGTGCCAGCAGCTTAGCGTGGGGGGATTACAATGAGCAGTTCTTC. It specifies CASSLAWGDYNEQFF.

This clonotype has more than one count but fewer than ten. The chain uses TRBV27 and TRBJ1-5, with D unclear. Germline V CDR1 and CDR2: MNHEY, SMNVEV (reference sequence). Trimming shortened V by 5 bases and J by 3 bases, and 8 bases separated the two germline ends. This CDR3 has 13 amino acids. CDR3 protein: CASSGHINQPQHF. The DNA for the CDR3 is TGTGCCAGCAGTGGGCACATCAATCAGCCCCAGCATTTT.

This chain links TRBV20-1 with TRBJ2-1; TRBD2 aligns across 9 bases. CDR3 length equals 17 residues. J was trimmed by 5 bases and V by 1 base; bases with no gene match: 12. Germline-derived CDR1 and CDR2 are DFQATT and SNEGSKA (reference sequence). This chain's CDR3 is CSARALPGRGGHNEQFF. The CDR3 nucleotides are TGCAGTGCTAGAGCCCTCCCGGGGCGGGGGGGCCACAATGAGCAGTTCTTC.

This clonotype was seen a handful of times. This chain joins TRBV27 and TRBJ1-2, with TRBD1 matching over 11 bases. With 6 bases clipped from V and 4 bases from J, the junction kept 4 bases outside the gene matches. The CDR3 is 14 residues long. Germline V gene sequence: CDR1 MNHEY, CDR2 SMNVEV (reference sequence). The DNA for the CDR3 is TGTGCCAGCAGCGGGACAGGGGGTTCCTATGGCTACACCTTC. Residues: CASSGTGGSYGYTF.

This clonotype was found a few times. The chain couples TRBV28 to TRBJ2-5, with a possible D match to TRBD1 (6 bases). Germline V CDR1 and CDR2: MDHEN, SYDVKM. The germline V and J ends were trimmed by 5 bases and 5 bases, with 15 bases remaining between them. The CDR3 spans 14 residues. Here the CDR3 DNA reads TGTGCCAGCAGTCCCACAGGGCACTGGGAGACCCAGTACTTC. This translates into CASSPTGHWETQYF.

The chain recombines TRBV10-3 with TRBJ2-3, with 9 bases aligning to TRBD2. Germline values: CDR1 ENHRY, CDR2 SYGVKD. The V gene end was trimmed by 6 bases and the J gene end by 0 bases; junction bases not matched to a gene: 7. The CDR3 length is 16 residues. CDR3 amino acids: CAIRILAGESTDTQYF. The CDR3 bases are TGTGCCATCAGGATCTTAGCGGGGGAGAGCACAGATACGCAGTATTTT.

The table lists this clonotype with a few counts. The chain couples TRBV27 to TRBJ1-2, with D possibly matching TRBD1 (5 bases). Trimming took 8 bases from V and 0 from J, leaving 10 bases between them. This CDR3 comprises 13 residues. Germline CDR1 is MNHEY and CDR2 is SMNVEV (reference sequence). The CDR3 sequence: CASRGRANYGYTF. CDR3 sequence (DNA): TGTGCCAGCCGGGGACGGGCTAACTATGGCTACACCTTC.

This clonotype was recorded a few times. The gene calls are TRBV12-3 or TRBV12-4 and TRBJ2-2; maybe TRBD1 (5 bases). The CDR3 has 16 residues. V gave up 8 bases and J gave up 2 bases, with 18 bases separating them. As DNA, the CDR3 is TGTGCCAGCTCACCGACAGTTCGTTCCAACACCGGGGAGCTGTTTTTT. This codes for CASSPTVRSNTGELFF.